The 19 T cell receptor beta chains below come from one sample, sequenced in a study of shared T cell receptors in the human thymus. Produced via immunoSEQ multiplex PCR; TCRdb's table is partial and in-frame only. Found here are approximately 660,000 clones, approximately 88% of them singletons; the top ten hold over 0.008%. This sample was also put to use in a study of human thymus T cells.

The specimen was thymocytes. Source of these receptors: a boy under two years old with a congenital heart defect.

This chain links TRBV27 with TRBJ1-5; 7 bases map to TRBD1. V lost 3 bases and J lost 7; bases outside the gene matches: 6. Germline CDR1 is MNHEY and CDR2 is SMNVEV (reference sequence). This CDR3 is 14 amino acids long. CDR3 residues: CASSFTGAGQPQHF. The CDR3 region has the DNA TGTGCCAGCAGTTTTACAGGGGCCGGACAGCCCCAGCATTTT.

V usage is TRBV27 and J usage is TRBJ1-5; D unresolved. V lost 8 bases, J lost 1 base, and 12 bases lay in between. This CDR3 has 14 amino acids. CDR1 and CDR2 (germline): MNHEY, SMNVEV (reference sequence). CDR3 DNA: TGTGCCAGCCCCACTCCCCCAAGCAATCAGCCCCAGCATTTT. This translates into CASPTPPSNQPQHF.

This clone was counted a single time. The chain uses TRBV11-2 and TRBJ2-3; tentative D call: TRBD2 (6 bases). The V gene lost 6 bases and the J gene lost 3 bases, with 19 bases spanning the gap. There are 16 residues in the CDR3. Germline V gene lookup returns CDR1 SGHAT and CDR2 FQNNGV. CDR3 nucleotides: TGTGCCAGCAGTCAGGGAGGAGGGAGAGCGACAGATACGCAGTATTTT. It yields the protein CASSQGGGRATDTQYF.

The V gene is TRBV14, the J gene TRBJ2-1; 8 nucleotides line up with TRBD1. With 0 bases clipped from V and 4 bases from J, the junction kept 2 bases outside the gene matches. Germline values: CDR1 SGHDN, CDR2 FVKESK. CDR3 length: 15 residues. The DNA for the CDR3 is TGTGCCAGCAGCCAAGACACAGGGGGGTACAATGAGCAGTTCTTC. Translated, it gives CASSQDTGGYNEQFF.

This clone was counted between two and nine times. V and J are TRBV19 and TRBJ2-1; 10 bases fit TRBD1. The CDR3 covers 18 residues. Germline V gives CDR1 LNHDA, CDR2 SQIVND (reference sequence). The J segment lost 5 bases and the V segment lost 4 bases, leaving 14 bases of the junction unmatched. The CDR3 region is CASSRAVDRGQLHNEQFF. The CDR3 coding sequence is TGTGCCAGTAGTAGGGCCGTCGACAGGGGGCAGTTACACAATGAGCAGTTCTTC.

This chain connects TRBV28 to TRBJ2-1; TRBD1 might be the D (5 bases). The germline CDR1 and CDR2 sequences are MDHEN and SYDVKM. V was pared by 8 bases and J by 7 bases, with 24 bases between. The CDR3 length is 16 residues. CDR3 nucleotides: TGTGCCAGCCGGGCCTTCAGGGCTAGGCCCCGGAATGAGCAGTTCTTC. It yields the protein CASRAFRARPRNEQFF.

The rearrangement uses TRBV30 and TRBJ2-1, with 13 bases fitting TRBD2. This CDR3 has 17 residues. Germline CDR1 and CDR2: GTSNPN and SVGIG (reference sequence). V trimming: 3 bases; J trimming: 7 bases; junction bases outside the gene matches: 12. DNA for the CDR3: TGTGCCTGGAGCCGTACCCGGACTAGCGGGAGAATTAATGAGCAGTTCTTC. Residues: CAWSRTRTSGRINEQFF.

The V gene is TRBV14, the J gene TRBJ2-1; 7 bases are a match to TRBD2. The germline V gene encodes CDR1 SGHDN and CDR2 FVKESK. The CDR3 is 15 amino acids. V gave up 3 bases and J gave up 3 bases; unmatched junction bases: 5. CDR3 residues: CASSHLRGGYNEQFF. In DNA, the CDR3 is TGTGCCAGCAGCCATCTTCGCGGGGGCTACAATGAGCAGTTCTTC.

The chain combines TRBV6-4 with TRBJ2-7; TRBD2 agrees at 9 bases. The CDR3 runs 16 residues. Germline lookup yields CDR1 MRHNA and CDR2 SNTAGT. The V gene end was trimmed by 3 bases and the J gene end by 5 bases; junction bases not matched to a gene: 11. CDR3 amino acids: CASSEEGGRALHEQYF. The DNA for the CDR3 is TGTGCCAGCAGTGAGGAAGGCGGGAGGGCCCTCCACGAGCAGTACTTC.

The chain is built from TRBV9 and TRBJ2-4, with 7 bases lining up with TRBD2. The CDR3 has 14 residues. The J segment lost 8 bases and the V segment lost 2 bases, leaving 7 bases of the junction unmatched. Germline CDR1 and CDR2: SGDLS and YYNGEE. CDR3 sequence: CASSVSGGRDIQYF. In DNA, the CDR3 is TGTGCCAGCAGCGTTTCCGGGGGGAGGGACATTCAGTACTTC.

The V call is TRBV11-2, the J call TRBJ2-7, with TRBD2 identical over 8 bases. V dropped 5 bases and J dropped 5; count of bases not matched to a gene: 14. Germline V gives CDR1 SGHAT, CDR2 FQNNGV. This CDR3 has 16 residues. CDR3 sequence: CASSPCVAGGPHEQYF. The CDR3 DNA reads as TGTGCCAGCAGCCCTTGCGTGGCGGGAGGACCCCACGAGCAGTACTTC.

V usage is TRBV14 and J usage is TRBJ1-5; D unclear. Trimming removed 1 base at V and 5 bases at J, with 9 bases between. Looked up from germline, CDR1 is SGHDN and CDR2 is FVKESK. This CDR3 is 14 amino acids long. The CDR3 loop reads CASSQVIRDQPQHF. CDR3 coding DNA: TGTGCCAGCAGCCAAGTCATCCGGGATCAGCCCCAGCATTTT. The full variable domain, with the rest looked up from reference TRBV14 and TRBJ1-5, is EAGVTQFPSHSVIEKGQTVTLRCDPISGHDNLYWYRRVMGKEIKFLLHFVKESKQDESGMPNNRFLAERTGGTYSTLKVQPAELEDSGVYFCASSQVIRDQPQHFGDGTRLSIL.

The chain links TRBV5-1 to TRBJ2-1; 14 bases line up with TRBD2. Germline V gene sequence: CDR1 SGHRS, CDR2 YFSETQ. The CDR3 length is 15 residues. The trim removed 4 bases at V and 8 bases at J, leaving 5 bases unmatched. The CDR3 protein is CASSTGTSGSDEQFF. The CDR3 nucleotides read TGCGCCAGCAGCACCGGGACTAGCGGGAGCGATGAGCAGTTCTTC.

The V gene is TRBV5-1, the J gene TRBJ2-1; 11 bases match TRBD2. Losses at the gene ends were 1 base for V and 2 bases for J; bases not matched to a gene: 8. Per the germline V gene, CDR1 is SGHRS and CDR2 is YFSETQ. The CDR3 is 18 amino acids. The CDR3 is CASSLITSGSLTYNEQFF. Written as DNA, the CDR3 is TGCGCCAGCAGCTTGATCACTAGCGGGAGTTTGACCTACAATGAGCAGTTCTTC.

The J gene is TRBJ2-5, the V gene TRBV7-2, with 9 bases aligning to TRBD2. There are 16 residues in the CDR3. Germline trimming cut 3 bases from V and 3 bases from J; bases unmatched to any gene: 8. Germline CDR1 SGHTA, CDR2 FQGNSA. The CDR3 sequence is CASSFNRSGSKETQYF. DNA for the CDR3: TGTGCCAGCAGCTTTAATCGTAGCGGGAGTAAAGAGACCCAGTACTTC.

V is TRBV6-5 and J is TRBJ2-5; D might be TRBD2 (6 bases). CDR1 is MNHEY, CDR2 SVGAGI, per germline. CDR3 length: 14 residues. Trimming took off 2 bases at V and 5 bases at J, with 12 bases between the two ends. The CDR3 spells CASSYGRERETQYF. CDR3 sequence (DNA): TGTGCCAGCAGTTACGGGCGGGAACGGGAGACCCAGTACTTC.

The V and J genes are TRBV27 and TRBJ1-1; a weak D match, TRBD1 (6 bases). Germline assignment: CDR1 MNHEY and CDR2 SMNVEV (reference sequence). Trimming left V 2 bases short and J 3 bases short, with 13 bases between. The length of the CDR3 is 15 residues. CDR3 nucleotides: TGTGCCAGCAGTTTAGTTAGGACAGCCTACACTGAAGCTTTCTTT. As protein: CASSLVRTAYTEAFF.

The CDR3 DNA is TGTGCCAGCAGTGGAGGTCGGGAGGGGACCTACAATGAGCAGTTCTTC. Translating gives CASSGGREGTYNEQFF. The chain joins TRBV2 to TRBJ2-1; 8 positions match TRBD2. Germline V gene sequence: CDR1 SNHLY, CDR2 FYNNEI. The trim removed 4 bases at V and 2 bases at J, leaving 7 bases unmatched. The CDR3 extends over 16 amino acids.

This clone was seen once. The chain employs TRBV29-1 and TRBJ2-3; 7 bases are a match to TRBD1. The V segment lost 4 bases and the J segment 2 bases; nucleotides outside the gene matches: 6. The CDR3 is made up of 14 amino acids. Germline V gene lookup returns CDR1 SQVTM and CDR2 ANQGSEA. The CDR3 here is CSVVVRGNTDTQYF. In nucleotides, the CDR3 is TGCAGCGTTGTGGTCAGGGGGAACACAGATACGCAGTATTTT.